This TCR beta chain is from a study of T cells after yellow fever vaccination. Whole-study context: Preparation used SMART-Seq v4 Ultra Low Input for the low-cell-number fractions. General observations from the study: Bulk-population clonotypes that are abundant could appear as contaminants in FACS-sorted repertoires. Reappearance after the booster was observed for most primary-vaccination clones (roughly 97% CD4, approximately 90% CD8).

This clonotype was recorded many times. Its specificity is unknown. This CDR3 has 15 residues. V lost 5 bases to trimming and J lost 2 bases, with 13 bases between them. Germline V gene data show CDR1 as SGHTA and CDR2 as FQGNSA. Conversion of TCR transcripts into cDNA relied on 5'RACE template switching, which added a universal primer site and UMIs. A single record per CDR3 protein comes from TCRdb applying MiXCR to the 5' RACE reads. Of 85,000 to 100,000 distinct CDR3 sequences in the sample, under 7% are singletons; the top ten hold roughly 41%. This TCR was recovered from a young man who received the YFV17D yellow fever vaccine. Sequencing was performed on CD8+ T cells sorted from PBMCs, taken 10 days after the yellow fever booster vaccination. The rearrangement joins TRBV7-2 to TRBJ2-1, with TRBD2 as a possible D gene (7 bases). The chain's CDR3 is CASSPRGAPYNEQFF. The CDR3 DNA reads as TGTGCCAGCAGCCCCCGGGGGGCCCCCTACAATGAGCAGTTCTTC.